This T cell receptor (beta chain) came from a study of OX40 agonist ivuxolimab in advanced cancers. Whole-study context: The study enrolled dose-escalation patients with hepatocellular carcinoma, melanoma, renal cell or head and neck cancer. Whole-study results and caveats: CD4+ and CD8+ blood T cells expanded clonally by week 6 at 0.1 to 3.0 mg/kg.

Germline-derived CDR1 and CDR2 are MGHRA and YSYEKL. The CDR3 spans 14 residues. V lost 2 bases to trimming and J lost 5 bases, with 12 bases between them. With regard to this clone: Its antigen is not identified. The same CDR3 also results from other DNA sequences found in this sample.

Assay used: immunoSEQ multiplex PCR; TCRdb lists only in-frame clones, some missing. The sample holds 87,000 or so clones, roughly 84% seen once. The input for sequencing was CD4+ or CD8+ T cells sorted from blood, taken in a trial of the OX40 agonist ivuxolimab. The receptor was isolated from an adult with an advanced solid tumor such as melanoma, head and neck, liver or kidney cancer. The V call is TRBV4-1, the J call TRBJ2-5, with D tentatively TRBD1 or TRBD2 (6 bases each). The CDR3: CASSQRGAGETQYF. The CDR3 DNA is TGCGCCAGCAGCCAAAGGGGGGCGGGGGAGACCCAGTACTTC.